Sequencing of this T cell receptor beta chain was carried out in a study of blood T cell repertoires in COVID-19. Germline trimming cut 7 bases from V and 5 bases from J; bases unmatched to any gene: 1. Per germline, CDR1 MNHEY and CDR2 SVGAGI. CDR3 size: 13 residues. Repertoires were generated with immunoSEQ multiplex PCR, while TCRdb's copy carries only in-frame clones and drops some. This repertoire shows approximately 60,000 clones, around 85% found once; its top ten account for around 20%. Specimen: peripheral blood. The TCR comes from an elderly woman with active or convalescent COVID-19. The chain has TRBV6-5 and TRBJ2-1; 11 nucleotides align to TRBD2. The CDR3 coding sequence is TGTGCCAGCATACTAGCGGGGGACAATGAGCAGTTCTTC. Residues: CASILAGDNEQFF.